These T cell receptor beta chains were read from a single sample in a study of blood T cell repertoires in COVID-19. Libraries were prepared by immunoSEQ multiplex PCR; TCRdb keeps only in-frame clonotypes and omits some of them. The sample holds hundreds of thousands of clones; approximately 90% are singletons and the top ten take around 2%. Input material: PBMCs or T cells enriched from blood (not recorded which). Receptor source: a woman aged 18-29 years who had recovered from COVID-19. Each CDR3 is given with its conserved first and last residue. A D gene is named only where the DNA matches it firmly. Rows give clone size only sometimes, using once, few, many, or a class for an expanded clone.

cdr3_length	d_call	j_call	clone_size	v_call	cdr3_aa	cdr3_nt
19	TRBD2	TRBJ2-1	-	TRBV11-3	CASSPRGLSSGRAYNEQFF	TGTGCCAGCAGCCCTAGGGGACTATCTAGCGGGAGGGCCTACAATGAGCAGTTCTTC
13	-	TRBJ1-1	-	TRBV7-2	CASSLSPGIQAFF	TGTGCCAGCAGCTTAAGCCCCGGGATTCAAGCTTTCTTT
12	TRBD2	TRBJ2-5	-	TRBV2	CASGGSRETQYF	TGTGCCAGCGGCGGGAGTCGAGAGACCCAGTACTTC
16	TRBD2	TRBJ2-1	-	TRBV9	CASSVAGRGGGNEQFF	TGTGCCAGCAGCGTAGCTGGACGGGGGGGTGGTAATGAGCAGTTCTTC
15	-	TRBJ1-3	-	TRBV5-1	CASSPRGGSGNTIYF	TGCGCCAGCAGCCCTCGCGGAGGCTCTGGAAACACCATATATTTT
16	-	TRBJ1-1	-	TRBV6-5	CASSYVGKSVFPEAFF	TGTGCCAGCAGTTACGTCGGGAAGTCGGTTTTTCCTGAAGCTTTCTTT
15	-	TRBJ2-1	-	TRBV27	CASSLSGSSYNEQFF	TGTGCCAGCAGTTTAAGCGGAAGCTCCTACAATGAGCAGTTCTTC
13	-	TRBJ2-7	-	TRBV7-9	CASSASGGYEQYF	TGTGCCAGCAGCGCGAGCGGAGGGTACGAGCAGTACTTC
14	TRBD1	TRBJ1-2	-	TRBV2	CASRLTGDPYGYTF	TGTGCCAGCAGGCTTACAGGGGACCCCTATGGCTACACCTTC
15	TRBD1	TRBJ2-7	-	TRBV9	CASSGSGQGNHEQYF	TGTGCCAGCAGCGGATCGGGACAGGGGAATCACGAGCAGTACTTC
17	TRBD1	TRBJ1-6	-	TRBV28	CASSLRFWRQGSSPLHF	TGTGCCAGCAGTTTAAGGTTCTGGCGACAGGGGAGCTCACCCCTCCACTTT
17	TRBD1	TRBJ2-5	few	TRBV15	CATSRDRGYGGGETQYF	TGTGCCACCAGCCGGGACAGGGGGTACGGGGGTGGAGAGACCCAGTACTTC
17	TRBD2	TRBJ2-7	-	TRBV18	CASSPGTSGSAVGEQYF	TGTGCCAGCTCACCCGGGACTAGCGGGAGCGCGGTGGGGGAGCAGTACTTC
14	-	TRBJ2-7	-	TRBV10-3	CAISEGQGFHEQYF	TGTGCCATCAGTGAGGGGCAGGGGTTCCACGAGCAGTACTTC
15	-	TRBJ1-2	-	TRBV19	CASSMSLRQTYGYTF	TGTGCCAGTAGTATGTCGTTGCGGCAGACTTATGGCTACACCTTC
17	TRBD1	TRBJ1-4	-	TRBV6-1	CASSEARGTGGGEKLFF	TGTGCCAGCAGTGAAGCCAGAGGGACAGGGGGAGGAGAAAAACTGTTTTTT
16	-	TRBJ1-2	few	TRBV6-5	CASSYGFRTENYGYTF	TGTGCCAGCAGTTATGGTTTCAGAACCGAAAACTATGGCTACACCTTC
11	TRBD1	TRBJ1-2	-	TRBV29-1	CSVVDRMGYTF	TGCAGCGTTGTGGACAGGATGGGCTACACCTTC
15	-	TRBJ1-5	-	TRBV7-2	CASSLNILGNQPQHF	TGTGCCAGCAGCTTAAACATCCTTGGCAATCAGCCCCAGCATTTT
15	-	TRBJ1-1	-	TRBV2	CASSEAWGEVTEAFF	TGTGCCAGCAGTGAAGCCTGGGGGGAGGTCACTGAAGCTTTCTTT
15	-	TRBJ2-1	-	TRBV11-2	CASSLSARAGNEQFF	TGTGCCAGCAGCTTAAGCGCCCGGGCGGGCAATGAGCAGTTCTTC
14	-	TRBJ1-5	many	TRBV20-1	CSASLGGESQPQHF	TGCAGTGCTAGTCTAGGGGGAGAGAGTCAGCCCCAGCATTTT
15	TRBD1	TRBJ1-4	-	TRBV7-9	CASSARDRGSEKLFF	TGTGCCAGCAGCGCAAGGGACAGGGGGAGTGAAAAACTGTTTTTT
14	TRBD2	TRBJ2-5	-	TRBV6-2/TRBV6-3	CASSGTSGQETQYF	TGTGCCAGCAGCGGGACTAGCGGACAAGAGACCCAGTACTTC
13	TRBD1	TRBJ1-2	-	TRBV6-1	CASSADRGFKNTF	TGTGCCAGCAGTGCGGACAGGGGGTTTAAGAACACCTTC
16	TRBD2	TRBJ2-7	-	TRBV4-1	CASSQEASGDTYEQYF	TGCGCCAGCAGCCAAGAAGCTAGCGGGGATACCTACGAGCAGTACTTC
16	TRBD1	TRBJ1-2	-	TRBV3-1/TRBV3-2	CASSQRPGTGWKGYTF	TGTGCCAGCAGCCAACGACCCGGGACAGGGTGGAAGGGCTACACCTTC
13	-	TRBJ1-1	once	TRBV11-3	CASSSQGNTEAFF	TGTGCCAGCAGCTCACAGGGGAACACTGAAGCTTTCTTT
14	-	TRBJ1-3	-	TRBV7-2	CASSSARSGNTIYF	TGTGCCAGCAGCTCGGCCCGATCGGGGAACACCATATATTTT
13	TRBD1	TRBJ2-7	-	TRBV4-1	CASSPDRGYEQYF	TGCGCCAGCAGCCCAGACAGGGGGTACGAGCAGTACTTC
12	-	TRBJ1-1	once	TRBV4-1	CASSPDYTEAFF	TGCGCCAGCAGCCCGGACTACACTGAAGCTTTCTTT
18	-	TRBJ1-3	-	TRBV3-1/TRBV3-2	CASSQTGTSFSSGNTIYF	TGTGCCAGCAGCCAAACAGGGACCTCTTTTAGCTCTGGAAACACCATATATTTT
14	TRBD1	TRBJ1-1	-	TRBV5-1	CASSLTGSNTEAFF	TGCGCCAGCAGCCTGACAGGGTCTAACACTGAAGCTTTCTTT
13	-	TRBJ2-3	-	TRBV6-1	CASSSQGPDTQYF	TGTGCCAGCAGTTCACAGGGCCCAGATACGCAGTATTTT
15	TRBD1	TRBJ1-5	-	TRBV27	CASSWDSRINQPQHF	TGTGCCAGCAGCTGGGACAGCCGAATTAATCAGCCCCAGCATTTT
14	-	TRBJ1-3	-	TRBV29-1	CSVAEGSSGNTIYF	TGCAGCGTTGCGGAGGGAAGCTCTGGAAACACCATATATTTT
11	-	TRBJ1-6	-	TRBV20-1	CSARLNSPLHF	TGCAGTGCTAGACTAAACTCACCCCTCCACTTT
15	TRBD2	TRBJ2-7	-	TRBV4-2	CASSQGLAGAYEQYF	TGTGCCAGCAGCCAAGGACTAGCGGGGGCCTACGAGCAGTACTTC